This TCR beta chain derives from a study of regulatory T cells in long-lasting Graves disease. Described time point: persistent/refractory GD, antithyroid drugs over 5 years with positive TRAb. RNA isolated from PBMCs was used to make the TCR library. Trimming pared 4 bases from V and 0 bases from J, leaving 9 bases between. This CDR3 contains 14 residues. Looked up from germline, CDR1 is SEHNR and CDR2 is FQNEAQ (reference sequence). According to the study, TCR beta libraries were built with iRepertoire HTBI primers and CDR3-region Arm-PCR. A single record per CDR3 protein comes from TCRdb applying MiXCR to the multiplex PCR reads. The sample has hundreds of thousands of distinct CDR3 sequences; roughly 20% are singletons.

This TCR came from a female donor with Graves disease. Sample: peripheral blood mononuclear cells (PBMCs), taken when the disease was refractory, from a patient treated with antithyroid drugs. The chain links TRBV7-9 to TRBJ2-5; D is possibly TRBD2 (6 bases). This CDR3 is CASSSGVYQETQYF. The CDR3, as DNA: TGTGCCAGCAGCTCGGGGGTCTACCAAGAGACCCAGTACTTC. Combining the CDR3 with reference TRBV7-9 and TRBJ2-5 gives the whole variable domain DTGVSQNPRHKITKRGQNVTFRCDPISEHNRLYWYRQTLGQGPEFLTYFQNEAQLEKSRLLSDRFSAERPKGSFSTLEIQRTEQGDSAMYLCASSSGVYQETQYFGPGTRLLVL.